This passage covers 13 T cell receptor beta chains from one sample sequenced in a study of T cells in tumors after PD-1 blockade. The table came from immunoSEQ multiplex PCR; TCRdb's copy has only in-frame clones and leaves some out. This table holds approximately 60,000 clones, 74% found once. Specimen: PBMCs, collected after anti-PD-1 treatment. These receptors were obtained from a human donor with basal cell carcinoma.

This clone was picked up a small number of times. The CDR3 DNA reads TGTGCCAGTAGTCTCCGCACAACAGGGAGCTCCTATAATTCACCCCTCCACTTT. This codes for CASSLRTTGSSYNSPLHF. The genes are TRBV19 and TRBJ1-6; D is perhaps TRBD1 (6 bases). The CDR3 consists of 18 residues. V was trimmed by 5 bases and J by 0 bases, leaving 17 bases between them. Germline V gives CDR1 LNHDA, CDR2 SQIVND (reference sequence).

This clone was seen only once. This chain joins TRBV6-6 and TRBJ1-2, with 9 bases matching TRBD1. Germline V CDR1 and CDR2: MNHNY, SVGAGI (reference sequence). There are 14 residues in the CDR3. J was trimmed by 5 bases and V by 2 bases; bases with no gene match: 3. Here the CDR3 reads CASSYEQGAYGYTF. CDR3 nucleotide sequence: TGTGCCAGCAGTTACGAACAGGGGGCGTATGGCTACACCTTC.

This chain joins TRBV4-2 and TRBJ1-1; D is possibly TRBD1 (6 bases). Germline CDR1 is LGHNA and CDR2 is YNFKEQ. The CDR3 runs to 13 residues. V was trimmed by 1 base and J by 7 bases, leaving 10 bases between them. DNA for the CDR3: TGTGCCAGCAGCCAAGTCCGGGACATTGAAGCTTTCTTT. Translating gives CASSQVRDIEAFF.

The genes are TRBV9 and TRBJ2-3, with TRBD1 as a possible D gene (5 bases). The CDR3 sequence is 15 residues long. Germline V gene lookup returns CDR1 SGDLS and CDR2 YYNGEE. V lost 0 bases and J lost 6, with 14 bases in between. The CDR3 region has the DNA TGTGCCAGCAGCGTAGATCGGCTCCAGGGTGATACGCAGTATTTT. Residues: CASSVDRLQGDTQYF.

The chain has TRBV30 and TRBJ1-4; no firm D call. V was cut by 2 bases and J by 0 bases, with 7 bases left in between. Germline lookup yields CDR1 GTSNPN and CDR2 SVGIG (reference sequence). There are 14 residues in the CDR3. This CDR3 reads CAWSRTSTNEKLFF. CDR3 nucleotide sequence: TGTGCCTGGAGTAGGACGTCAACTAATGAAAAACTGTTTTTT.

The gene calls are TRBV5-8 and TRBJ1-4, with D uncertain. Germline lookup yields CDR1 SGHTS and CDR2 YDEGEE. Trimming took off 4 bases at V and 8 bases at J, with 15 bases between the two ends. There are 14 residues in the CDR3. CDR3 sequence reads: CASSPHGLIEKLFF. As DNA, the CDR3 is TGTGCCAGCAGCCCCCACGGACTGATCGAAAAACTGTTTTTT.

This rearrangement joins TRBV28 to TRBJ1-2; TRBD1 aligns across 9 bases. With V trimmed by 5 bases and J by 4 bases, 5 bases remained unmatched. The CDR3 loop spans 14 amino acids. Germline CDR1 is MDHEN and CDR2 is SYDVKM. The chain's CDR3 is CASSLRDRAYGYTF. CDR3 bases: TGTGCCAGCAGTCTCCGGGACAGGGCCTATGGCTACACCTTC.

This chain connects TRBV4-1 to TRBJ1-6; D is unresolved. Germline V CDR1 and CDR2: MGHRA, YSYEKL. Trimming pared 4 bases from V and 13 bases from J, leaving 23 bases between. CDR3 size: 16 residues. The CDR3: CASSPADTPPQAPLHF. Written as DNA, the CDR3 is TGCGCCAGCAGCCCGGCCGACACCCCTCCTCAGGCGCCCCTCCACTTT.

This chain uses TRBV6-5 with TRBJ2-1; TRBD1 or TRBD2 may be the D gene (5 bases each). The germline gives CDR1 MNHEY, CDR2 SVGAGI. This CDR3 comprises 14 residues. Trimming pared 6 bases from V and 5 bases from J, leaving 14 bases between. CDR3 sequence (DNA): TGTGCCAGCAGGCCCCCGGGGCTAAACAATGAGCAGTTCTTC. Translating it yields CASRPPGLNNEQFF.

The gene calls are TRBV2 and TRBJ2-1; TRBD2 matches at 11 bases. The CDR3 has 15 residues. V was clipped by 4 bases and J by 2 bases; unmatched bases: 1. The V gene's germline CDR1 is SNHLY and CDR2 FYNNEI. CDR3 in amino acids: CASSGSGGAYNEQFF. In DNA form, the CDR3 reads TGTGCCAGCAGTGGTAGCGGGGGGGCCTACAATGAGCAGTTCTTC.

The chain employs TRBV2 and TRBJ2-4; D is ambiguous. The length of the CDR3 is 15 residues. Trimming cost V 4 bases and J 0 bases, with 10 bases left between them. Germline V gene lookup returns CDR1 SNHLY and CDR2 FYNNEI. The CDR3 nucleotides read TGTGCCAGCAGTGCGGAATTTATAGCCAAAAACATTCAGTACTTC. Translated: CASSAEFIAKNIQYF.

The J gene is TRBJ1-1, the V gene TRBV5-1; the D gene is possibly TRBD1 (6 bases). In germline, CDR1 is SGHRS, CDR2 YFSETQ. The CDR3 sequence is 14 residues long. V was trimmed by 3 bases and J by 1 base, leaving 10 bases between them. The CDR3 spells CASSSGQPNTEAFF. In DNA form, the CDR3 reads TGCGCCAGCAGCTCCGGACAGCCGAACACTGAAGCTTTCTTT.

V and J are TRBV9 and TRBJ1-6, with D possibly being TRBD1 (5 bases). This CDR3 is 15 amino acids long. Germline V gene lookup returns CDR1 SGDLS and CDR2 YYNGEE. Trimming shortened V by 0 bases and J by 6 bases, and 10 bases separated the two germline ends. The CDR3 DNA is TGTGCCAGCAGCGTAGGGGACGGCAGTAATTCACCCCTCCACTTT. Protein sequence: CASSVGDGSNSPLHF. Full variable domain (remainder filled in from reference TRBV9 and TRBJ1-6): DSGVTQTPKHLITATGQRVTLRCSPRSGDLSVYWYQQSLDQGLQFLIQYYNGEERAKGNILERFSAQQFPDLHSELNLSSLELGDSALYFCASSVGDGSNSPLHFGNGTRLTVT.